A selection of T cell receptor beta chains follows, all from one sample in a study of blood T cell repertoires in COVID-19. Using immunoSEQ multiplex PCR, the repertoire was profiled, and TCRdb retains in-frame clones only, with some absent. The profile shows about 150,000 clones, about 88% of them singletons. The sequenced material came from peripheral blood. The source is a human donor with acute or convalescent COVID-19. The donor label of this sample is uncertain. Both conserved end residues are trimmed from each CDR3. The D gene is left open where the match is weak. Clone size is stated in some rows and not others, as once, few, many or a class when expanded.

d_gene: TRBD2
abundance: NA
j_gene: TRBJ2-7
v_gene: TRBV30
CDR3aa: AWSALLAGTGYEQY

d_gene: TRBD1
abundance: few
j_gene: TRBJ1-6
v_gene: TRBV7-9
CDR3aa: ASSPWDRGNSPLH

d_gene: TRBD2
abundance: NA
j_gene: TRBJ2-1
v_gene: TRBV27
CDR3aa: ASSLRLAGGNNEQF

d_gene: TRBD1
abundance: NA
j_gene: TRBJ1-2
v_gene: TRBV12-3/TRBV12-4
CDR3aa: ASSLQGAYGYT

d_gene: NA
abundance: NA
j_gene: TRBJ1-2
v_gene: TRBV4-3
CDR3aa: ASSHYVGQGGYT

d_gene: NA
abundance: once
j_gene: TRBJ2-5
v_gene: TRBV14
CDR3aa: ASRNLQGREETQY

d_gene: NA
abundance: NA
j_gene: TRBJ1-2
v_gene: TRBV19
CDR3aa: ASSVFGELLYYGYT

d_gene: NA
abundance: NA
j_gene: TRBJ2-5
v_gene: TRBV7-2
CDR3aa: ASSFNIPGQETQY

d_gene: NA
abundance: NA
j_gene: TRBJ1-1
v_gene: TRBV29-1
CDR3aa: SVVRVVGTEAF

d_gene: NA
abundance: NA
j_gene: TRBJ2-3
v_gene: TRBV7-9
CDR3aa: ASSLSTDTQY

d_gene: TRBD1
abundance: once
j_gene: TRBJ1-2
v_gene: TRBV24-1
CDR3aa: ATSDPMTGIAGYT

d_gene: NA
abundance: NA
j_gene: TRBJ2-7
v_gene: TRBV29-1
CDR3aa: SVEDTGYEQY

d_gene: NA
abundance: NA
j_gene: TRBJ1-1
v_gene: TRBV2
CDR3aa: ASSVRDTEAF

d_gene: TRBD2
abundance: NA
j_gene: TRBJ2-5
v_gene: TRBV3-1/TRBV3-2
CDR3aa: ASRSTSGGFQETQY

d_gene: TRBD2
abundance: NA
j_gene: TRBJ2-5
v_gene: TRBV4-1
CDR3aa: ASSQDWTSGGAYQETQY

d_gene: NA
abundance: once
j_gene: TRBJ1-1
v_gene: TRBV30
CDR3aa: AWSGRRTSGVIREADNNNTEAF

d_gene: TRBD1
abundance: NA
j_gene: TRBJ1-2
v_gene: TRBV5-1
CDR3aa: ASSLGRGLDYGYT

d_gene: NA
abundance: NA
j_gene: TRBJ1-1
v_gene: TRBV24-1
CDR3aa: ATSERGQNTEAF

d_gene: TRBD1
abundance: NA
j_gene: TRBJ1-1
v_gene: TRBV18
CDR3aa: ASSPLTGDSEAF

d_gene: NA
abundance: NA
j_gene: TRBJ2-1
v_gene: TRBV19
CDR3aa: ASSPIQGFNLNEQF

d_gene: TRBD1
abundance: once
j_gene: TRBJ2-7
v_gene: TRBV6-2/TRBV6-3
CDR3aa: ASSKTGGGSYEQY

d_gene: NA
abundance: NA
j_gene: TRBJ2-3
v_gene: TRBV6-5
CDR3aa: ASSYSRNTQY

d_gene: NA
abundance: NA
j_gene: TRBJ1-5
v_gene: TRBV27
CDR3aa: ASSLRGAAGQPQH

d_gene: TRBD2
abundance: once
j_gene: TRBJ2-5
v_gene: TRBV7-8
CDR3aa: ASSPRGGWETQY

d_gene: NA
abundance: few
j_gene: TRBJ1-5
v_gene: TRBV6-2/TRBV6-3
CDR3aa: ASSYRQVVGQPQH

d_gene: NA
abundance: NA
j_gene: TRBJ2-1
v_gene: TRBV6-5
CDR3aa: ASSYSRLRFLGEQF

d_gene: NA
abundance: NA
j_gene: TRBJ2-1
v_gene: TRBV24-1
CDR3aa: ATSRSPNNEQF

d_gene: NA
abundance: NA
j_gene: TRBJ1-3
v_gene: TRBV15
CDR3aa: ATSPGGVAGNTIY

d_gene: NA
abundance: NA
j_gene: TRBJ1-5
v_gene: TRBV18
CDR3aa: ASSQQHSNQPQH

d_gene: TRBD1
abundance: NA
j_gene: TRBJ2-1
v_gene: TRBV5-1
CDR3aa: ASSDGQGGSYNEQF

d_gene: NA
abundance: NA
j_gene: TRBJ1-1
v_gene: TRBV6-5
CDR3aa: ASSYPSGAAAEAF

d_gene: NA
abundance: NA
j_gene: TRBJ2-2
v_gene: TRBV9
CDR3aa: ASSPGHRDGELF

d_gene: TRBD2
abundance: NA
j_gene: TRBJ2-4
v_gene: TRBV7-8
CDR3aa: ASSSSRREAAKNIQY

d_gene: TRBD2
abundance: NA
j_gene: TRBJ2-3
v_gene: TRBV19
CDR3aa: ATSASGRNTQY

d_gene: NA
abundance: NA
j_gene: TRBJ1-4
v_gene: TRBV10-3
CDR3aa: AISDRSNEKLF

d_gene: NA
abundance: NA
j_gene: TRBJ1-1
v_gene: TRBV19
CDR3aa: ASIEGEGAEAF

d_gene: NA
abundance: few
j_gene: TRBJ1-5
v_gene: TRBV29-1
CDR3aa: SVGTGNQPQH

d_gene: TRBD1
abundance: NA
j_gene: TRBJ2-5
v_gene: TRBV25-1
CDR3aa: ASSSRGQGETQY

d_gene: NA
abundance: NA
j_gene: TRBJ1-4
v_gene: TRBV18
CDR3aa: ASSRDNQLF

d_gene: NA
abundance: NA
j_gene: TRBJ1-5
v_gene: TRBV18
CDR3aa: ASSPPGRGNQPQH

d_gene: NA
abundance: once
j_gene: TRBJ1-1
v_gene: TRBV12-3/TRBV12-4
CDR3aa: ASSSLGGTEAF

d_gene: TRBD1
abundance: NA
j_gene: TRBJ1-2
v_gene: TRBV30
CDR3aa: AWSGGQGAYGYT

d_gene: TRBD1
abundance: NA
j_gene: TRBJ1-2
v_gene: TRBV29-1
CDR3aa: SVAAGTGGLGYT

d_gene: NA
abundance: NA
j_gene: TRBJ2-1
v_gene: TRBV11-2
CDR3aa: ASSLIVHQGLSSYNEQF

d_gene: TRBD1
abundance: NA
j_gene: TRBJ2-2
v_gene: TRBV5-1
CDR3aa: ASSPTARQGGTGELF

d_gene: TRBD1
abundance: NA
j_gene: TRBJ1-3
v_gene: TRBV6-2/TRBV6-3
CDR3aa: ASSYPETGSGLAGNTIY

d_gene: NA
abundance: NA
j_gene: TRBJ2-1
v_gene: TRBV11-3
CDR3aa: ASSLDPFLGVESSYNEQF

d_gene: TRBD1
abundance: NA
j_gene: TRBJ1-5
v_gene: TRBV7-9
CDR3aa: ASSLTGTDNQPQH